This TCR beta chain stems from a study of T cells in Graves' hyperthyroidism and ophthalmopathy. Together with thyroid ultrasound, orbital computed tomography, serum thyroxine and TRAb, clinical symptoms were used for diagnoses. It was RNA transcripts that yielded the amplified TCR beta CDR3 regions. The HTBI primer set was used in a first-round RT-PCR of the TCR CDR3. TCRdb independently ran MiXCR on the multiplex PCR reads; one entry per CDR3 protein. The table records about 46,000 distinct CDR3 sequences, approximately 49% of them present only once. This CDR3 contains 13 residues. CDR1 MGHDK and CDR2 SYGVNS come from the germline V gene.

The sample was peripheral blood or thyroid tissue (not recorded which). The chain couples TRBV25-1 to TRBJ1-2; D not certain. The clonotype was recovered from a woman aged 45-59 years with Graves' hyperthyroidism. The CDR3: CARDRTSAYGYTF. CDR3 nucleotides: TGTGCTAGAGATCGAACGTCAGCATATGGCTACACCTTC.